This entry concerns a single TCR beta chain. Its antigen is not yet known. Base qualities were left out, and no much larger clone turns up one base away. The data derive from a study of blood T cell repertoires in COVID-19 (dated by TCRdb to 2019 to 2021). Regarding the research as a whole: The collaborator samples originated in the United States, Italy and Spain and spanned the acute and convalescent phases of COVID-19. The prospective study material was composed of cDNA or gDNA derived from T cells, B-cell-depleted T cells, or PBMCs. Subjects who had been exposed to COVID-19, were actively infected with it, or had recovered from it provided the deeply sampled blood TCRbeta repertoires that made up the dataset. The repertoires were released in a freely available public database intended as a resource for research on the immune response to SARS-CoV-2. Samples came from the ongoing ImmuneRACE study (first 160 participants) plus 1,254 subjects from 6 global collaborators. The sample metadata nearly always contained a de-identified subject ID, COVID-19 status, age in years and sex. Where available, HLA class I and class II types were obtained from metadata supplied by the sample provider rather than from assay-based typing. Summary of the overall study and its limitations: The quantity of clinical and demographic metadata differed by source and by participant and was supplied without curation.

Whole blood was collected in K2EDTA tubes by collaborating institutions according to the institutions' own protocols. For TCRbeta analysis, collaborator samples were shipped as frozen whole blood, as isolated PBMCs, or as DNA extracted from either sample type. TCRbeta CDR3 regions were amplified from genomic DNA using the immunoSEQ Assay, a bias-controlled multiplex PCR. In the source study's methods: Nucleated cell counts per sample were estimated from amplification of reference gene primers within the assay. Sequence reads were collapsed and filtered to measure the absolute abundance of every unique TCRbeta CDR3 rearrangement. For each sample, productive Simpson clonality was calculated as the square root of Simpson's diversity index over productive rearrangements. The table comes from immuneACCESS by way of TCRdb, which keeps in-frame sequences with V and J called. Part of the clones is missing from these tables; in studies checked, under half for an unresolved V gene and the rest for unknown reasons. V and J calls and clone size are given by that table; D and trimming were obtained from the DNA. In this sample the table shows about 70,000 clones, roughly 79% of which occur a single time. 6.3% of the sample is taken by the ten largest.

The CDR3 runs 18 residues from the cysteine to the phenylalanine. The CDR3 DNA has 54 bases and is translated from base 1. CDR1 is given as MGHRA and CDR2 as YSYEKL, both from the germline V gene. V and J are truncated by 0 bases and 7 bases respectively, leaving an intervening sequence of 22 bases. This receptor chain uses TRBV4-1 and TRBJ2-1; the best D guess is TRBD1, with 6 bases matching. The sequenced sample was peripheral blood. The clonotype was recovered from a woman aged 55-70 years with acute or convalescent COVID-19. The nucleotides read TGCGCCAGCAGCCAAGATGGGGGTGGGGCAGGGGCAGGGAATGAGCAGTTCTTC. Its protein is CASSQDGGGAGAGNEQFF.